Each of the 27 T cell receptor beta chains below was sequenced from the same sample in a study of a mutant IDH1 vaccine in newly diagnosed glioma. Libraries were prepared by immunoSEQ multiplex PCR; TCRdb keeps only in-frame clonotypes and omits some of them. Among fewer than 65,000 clones listed, 65% to 80% were seen once. Noted time point: baseline, week 1 (first vaccination visit). Noted treatment: pre-vaccination baseline after standard-of-care therapy. The sequencing here drew on PBMCs, taken from a glioma patient treated with radiotherapy, temozolomide or both. The source is a woman in her 40s with glioma.

The chain has TRBV5-6 and TRBJ2-2; no clear D gene. The V and J ends lost 1 base and 6 bases respectively, with 4 bases between them. Germline CDR1 is SGHDT and CDR2 is YYEEEE. The CDR3 has 12 residues. The CDR3: CASSLFAGELFF. As DNA, the CDR3 is TGTGCCAGCAGCTTGTTCGCCGGGGAGCTGTTTTTT.

This clone was observed a single time. CDR3: CASRSSGYTQYF. In DNA form, the CDR3 reads TGTGCCAGCAGAAGCAGCGGGTATACGCAGTATTTT. V gene TRBV7-2 combines with J gene TRBJ2-3; perhaps TRBD2 as D (6 bases). This CDR3 has 12 residues. The V end lost 6 bases, the J end lost 7 bases, and 11 bases lay between the germline ends. Germline assignment: CDR1 SGHTA and CDR2 FQGNSA.

The chain employs TRBV15 and TRBJ1-4, with TRBD1 matching 9 bases. J lost 5 bases, V lost 0 bases, and 7 bases had no gene match. The length of the CDR3 is 17 residues. Germline CDR1 and CDR2: LNHNV and YYDKDF (reference sequence). The CDR3 region is CATSRDSSGTGNEKLFF. The CDR3 nucleotides read TGTGCCACCAGCAGAGATAGTTCCGGGACAGGGAATGAAAAACTGTTTTTT.

The chain combines TRBV19 with TRBJ2-5, with D possibly matching TRBD1 (6 bases). V dropped 0 bases and J dropped 5 bases, with 13 bases sitting between them. CDR1 and CDR2 from the germline V gene are LNHDA and SQIVND (reference sequence). The CDR3 sequence is 15 residues long. In DNA form, the CDR3 reads TGTGCCAGTAGTATAGATCAACAGGGATGGGAGACCCAGTACTTC. This translates into CASSIDQQGWETQYF.

In DNA form, the CDR3 reads TGTGCTAGTGCCTCTTCTGGAAACACCATATATTTT. Translating it yields CASASSGNTIYF. The V gene is TRBV12-5, the J gene TRBJ1-3; the D is unclear. The CDR3 is 12 amino acids. Germline V lookup: CDR1 LGHNT, CDR2 FRNRAP. The ends were cut back, 7 bases at V and 1 base at J, with 5 bases in the middle.

J is TRBJ2-7 and V is TRBV10-1; 8 nucleotides line up with TRBD1. CDR3 length equals 15 residues. Germline V gives CDR1 WNHNN, CDR2 SYGVQD (reference sequence). The V gene end was trimmed by 2 bases and the J gene end by 2 bases; junction bases not matched to a gene: 5. CDR3 protein: CASSEGTGGPYEQYF. The CDR3 DNA is TGCGCCAGCAGTGAGGGAACAGGGGGACCCTACGAGCAGTACTTC.

This clone was seen only a few times. The rearrangement joins TRBV2 to TRBJ1-5; D may be TRBD1 (6 bases). V lost 11 bases and J 0 bases, leaving 11 bases between the germline ends. The CDR3 covers 13 residues. Germline V CDR1 and CDR2: SNHLY, FYNNEI. The CDR3 DNA follows: TGTGCCGGGGGCCGGGATAGCAATCAGCCCCAGCATTTT. It specifies CAGGRDSNQPQHF.

The chain couples TRBV7-2 to TRBJ1-5; 12 bases fit TRBD1. The CDR3 is made up of 15 amino acids. Germline loops: CDR1 SGHTA, CDR2 FQGNSA. J was trimmed by 6 bases and V by 5 bases; bases with no gene match: 5. The CDR3 loop is CASSPGQGAFQPQHF. In nucleotides, the CDR3 is TGTGCCAGCAGCCCGGGACAGGGGGCATTTCAGCCCCAGCATTTT.

The chain employs TRBV30 and TRBJ1-2; D might be TRBD1 (5 bases). Germline V gene lookup returns CDR1 GTSNPN and CDR2 SVGIG (reference sequence). This CDR3 has 12 amino acids. With 2 bases removed from V and 7 bases from J, the gap between germline ends came to 11 bases. As DNA, the CDR3 is TGTGCCTGGAGTCTCGGGGGGATTGGCTACACCTTC. This codes for CAWSLGGIGYTF.

This clone was observed a few times. V gene TRBV2 combines with J gene TRBJ2-3, with D unresolved. The V and J ends lost 2 bases and 4 bases respectively, with 7 bases between them. The germline V gene has CDR1 SNHLY and CDR2 FYNNEI. CDR3 size: 13 residues. CDR3 region: CASSESKADTQYF. The CDR3 DNA reads TGTGCCAGCAGTGAATCTAAAGCAGATACGCAGTATTTT.

The V gene is TRBV2, the J gene TRBJ2-1; 9 nucleotides match TRBD1. This CDR3 region has 13 residues. With V trimmed by 7 bases and J by 7 bases, 5 bases remained unmatched. Germline V gene lookup returns CDR1 SNHLY and CDR2 FYNNEI. As DNA, the CDR3 is TGTGCCAGCACTCGGGACAGGGTAAATGAGCAGTTCTTC. This codes for CASTRDRVNEQFF.

The chain combines TRBV7-2 with TRBJ2-6, with D tentatively TRBD2 (5 bases). V gave up 2 bases and J gave up 2 bases, with 7 bases separating them. The V gene's germline CDR1 is SGHTA and CDR2 FQGNSA. The CDR3 is made up of 15 amino acids. CDR3 in DNA: TGTGCCAGCAGCTTACGGCGGGCTGGGGCCAACGTCCTGACTTTC. It translates to CASSLRRAGANVLTF.

J is TRBJ1-2 and V is TRBV6-5; TRBD1 might be the D (5 bases). V lost 5 bases to trimming and J lost 3 bases, with 13 bases between them. CDR1 MNHEY and CDR2 SVGAGI come from the germline V gene. This CDR3 region has 14 residues. This CDR3 reads CASSPQGSDYGYTF. As DNA, the CDR3 is TGTGCCAGCAGTCCTCAGGGTTCTGACTATGGCTACACCTTC.

The chain has TRBV2 and TRBJ1-1; no definite D call. V dropped 6 bases and J dropped 1 base, with 3 bases sitting between them. CDR3 length equals 11 residues. Germline values: CDR1 SNHLY, CDR2 FYNNEI. The CDR3 coding sequence is TGTGCCAGCAGAGAGAACACTGAAGCTTTCTTT. Protein product: CASRENTEAFF.

The V gene is TRBV7-2, the J gene TRBJ2-3; 14 nucleotides line up with TRBD2. The CDR3 is 17 residues long. J lost 5 bases, V lost 5 bases, and 9 bases had no gene match. CDR1 and CDR2 (germline): SGHTA, FQGNSA. The CDR3 sequence is CASSPRLAGGQGDTQYF. The CDR3 nucleotides are TGTGCCAGCAGCCCCCGACTAGCGGGGGGGCAGGGAGATACGCAGTATTTT.

The rearrangement uses TRBV5-1 and TRBJ2-3; D possibly matches TRBD1 or TRBD2 (5 bases each). This CDR3 spans 14 amino acids. CDR1 and CDR2 from the germline V gene are SGHRS and YFSETQ. The ends were cut back, 2 bases at V and 2 bases at J, with 9 bases in the middle. CDR3 region: CASSFGTYTDTQYF. The CDR3 nucleotides are TGCGCCAGCAGCTTCGGGACGTACACAGATACGCAGTATTTT.

The chain joins TRBV7-2 to TRBJ2-7; D possibly corresponds to TRBD1 (5 bases). Germline CDR1 SGHTA, CDR2 FQGNSA. V lost 3 bases and J 2 bases, leaving 11 bases between the germline ends. The CDR3 spans 14 residues. The CDR3 coding sequence is TGTGCCAGCAGCTTGGTTGTAGGGGCCTACGAGCAGTACTTC. This gives the protein CASSLVVGAYEQYF.

The rearrangement joins TRBV5-6 to TRBJ1-2, with D unclear. Germline CDR1 and CDR2: SGHDT and YYEEEE. The length of the CDR3 is 16 residues. The V and J ends lost 5 bases and 6 bases respectively, with 23 bases between them. CDR3 DNA: TGTGCCAGCAGAAGACCGCTGGCCTGGGAGGATAATGGCTACACCTTC. Translating gives CASRRPLAWEDNGYTF.

CDR3 DNA sequence: TGTGCCAGCAGCTTGGGGGAATCTGGAAACACCATATATTTT. Amino acids: CASSLGESGNTIYF. This rearrangement joins TRBV7-6 to TRBJ1-3; D may be TRBD1 (5 bases). This CDR3 region has 14 residues. Trimming took off 3 bases at V and 1 base at J, with 7 bases between the two ends. Germline CDR1 reads SGHVS; CDR2 reads FNYEAQ. Together with reference TRBV7-6 and TRBJ1-3, the CDR3 gives the full variable domain: GAGVSQSPRYKVTKRGQDVALRCDPISGHVSLYWYRQALGQGPEFLTYFNYEAQQDKSGLPNDRFSAERPEGSISTLTIQRTEQRDSAMYRCASSLGESGNTIYFGEGSWLTVV.

The V and J genes are TRBV5-1 and TRBJ1-2, with unresolved D. Germline V lookup: CDR1 SGHRS, CDR2 YFSETQ. This CDR3 spans 15 amino acids. With 1 base removed from V and 4 bases from J, the gap between germline ends came to 14 bases. CDR3 in amino acids: CASSLSDSSAYGYTF. CDR3 bases: TGCGCCAGCAGCTTGTCCGACTCCTCAGCCTATGGCTACACCTTC.

The chain has TRBV6-1 and TRBJ1-5; 7 bases fit TRBD1. CDR3 length: 15 residues. The trim removed 9 bases at V and 0 bases at J, leaving 8 bases unmatched. Germline CDR1 is MNHNS and CDR2 is SASEGT. CDR3 sequence (DNA): TGTGCCAGTACAGGGGTAGGGAATAGCAATCAGCCCCAGCATTTT. It encodes CASTGVGNSNQPQHF.

This clone came up once. The V gene is TRBV9, the J gene TRBJ1-5; TRBD1 is a possible D gene (5 bases). The germline V gene encodes CDR1 SGDLS and CDR2 YYNGEE. Trimming cost V 0 bases and J 4 bases, with 8 bases left between them. The CDR3 totals 14 residues. In DNA, the CDR3 is TGTGCCAGCAGCGTAGGGGCAGGGAATCAGCCCCAGCATTTT. Amino acid sequence: CASSVGAGNQPQHF. Drawing the rest from reference TRBV9 and TRBJ1-5, the complete variable domain is DSGVTQTPKHLITATGQRVTLRCSPRSGDLSVYWYQQSLDQGLQFLIQYYNGEERAKGNILERFSAQQFPDLHSELNLSSLELGDSALYFCASSVGAGNQPQHFGDGTRLSIL.

This chain links TRBV27 with TRBJ1-1, with 7 nucleotides matching TRBD1. Germline V lookup: CDR1 MNHEY, CDR2 SMNVEV (reference sequence). V shed 6 bases and J 6 bases; nucleotides not matched to a gene: 7. The CDR3 covers 13 residues. The CDR3 protein is CASRRDRTSEAFF. CDR3 DNA: TGTGCCAGCAGGCGGGACAGAACTTCTGAAGCTTTCTTT.

J is TRBJ2-1 and V is TRBV7-8; TRBD2 matches 8 bases. Unmatched junction bases numbered 11, after V lost 5 bases and J lost 8 bases. This CDR3 is 15 amino acids long. Germline lookup yields CDR1 SGHVS and CDR2 FQNEAQ. The CDR3 nucleotides read TGTGCCAGCAGCGCCGCGGGGGGCTTTAACTATGAGCAGTTCTTC. The encoded protein is CASSAAGGFNYEQFF.

The rearrangement links TRBV9 to TRBJ2-7, with 7 bases matching TRBD1. Germline lookup yields CDR1 SGDLS and CDR2 YYNGEE. Trimming removed 1 base from V and 6 bases from J; junction bases left unmatched: 10. There are 15 residues in the CDR3. In nucleotides, the CDR3 is TGTGCCAGCAGCGTATACGCGAATCCAGGGGGCGAGCAGTACTTC. It encodes CASSVYANPGGEQYF. The entire variable domain, with the rest obtained from reference TRBV9 and TRBJ2-7, is as follows: DSGVTQTPKHLITATGQRVTLRCSPRSGDLSVYWYQQSLDQGLQFLIQYYNGEERAKGNILERFSAQQFPDLHSELNLSSLELGDSALYFCASSVYANPGGEQYFGPGTRLTVT.

There are a few counts of this clone. The chain combines TRBV18 with TRBJ1-1; 10 nucleotides agree with TRBD1. CDR1 and CDR2 (germline): KGHSH, LQKENI. The CDR3 extends over 16 amino acids. Trimming removed 4 bases from V and 0 bases from J; junction bases left unmatched: 5. The CDR3 region has the DNA TGTGCCAGCTCACGATTGACAGGGGGCGTGAACACTGAAGCTTTCTTT. Protein product: CASSRLTGGVNTEAFF.

This clone was recorded once. The V call is TRBV9, the J call TRBJ1-5; D is perhaps TRBD1 (5 bases). CDR1 SGDLS and CDR2 YYNGEE come from the germline V gene. V lost 0 bases and J lost 3, with 10 bases in between. The length of the CDR3 is 15 residues. CDR3 nucleotide sequence: TGTGCCAGCAGCGTAGGCGGCAGGGACAATCAGCCCCAGCATTTT. This encodes CASSVGGRDNQPQHF.